This entry lists 10 T cell receptor beta chains sequenced from one sample in a study of cytomegalovirus exposure and HLA in healthy donors. Researchers ran the PCR with 60 Vbeta and 13 Jbeta primers. The method was immunoSEQ multiplex PCR; TCRdb's version includes in-frame clones alone and lacks a portion of them. Its table lists more than 50,000 clones. The source material was PBMCs. These receptors all stem from a man aged 18 to 30 in good health and CMV-seropositive.

The rearrangement uses TRBV19 and TRBJ2-7, with 9 nucleotides matching TRBD1. The CDR3 runs to 13 residues. Germline CDR1 and CDR2: LNHDA and SQIVND (reference sequence). The ends lost 6 bases at V and 5 bases at J; junction bases unmatched: 5. This CDR3 is CASRADRGHEQYF. CDR3 in DNA: TGTGCCAGTAGAGCGGACAGGGGACACGAGCAGTACTTC.

The chain carries TRBV2 and TRBJ1-2, with 11 bases aligning to TRBD1. The CDR3 has 15 amino acids. CDR1 SNHLY and CDR2 FYNNEI come from the germline V gene. V shed 6 bases, J shed 3 bases, and the junction held 6 bases outside the gene matches. The chain's CDR3 is CASRRTGGLYYGYTF. CDR3 nucleotide sequence: TGTGCCAGCAGGAGGACAGGGGGCCTTTACTATGGCTACACCTTC.

For this clone: Mismatch with germline at one junction end may stem from a read error. Other DNA sequences within the sample encode an identical CDR3. The rearrangement joins TRBV19 to TRBJ1-5; D is uncertain. The CDR3 is 15 amino acids. Germline V gene sequence: CDR1 LNHDA, CDR2 SQIVND (reference sequence). The DNA for the CDR3 is TGTGCCAGTAAAGGACCGGACTATAGCAATCAGCCCCAGCACTTT. As protein: CASKGPDYSNQPQHF.

V is TRBV30 and J is TRBJ2-5; 7 bases are a match to TRBD1. CDR3 length equals 13 residues. Germline V lookup: CDR1 GTSNPN, CDR2 SVGIG (reference sequence). The ends lost 5 bases at V and 3 bases at J; junction bases unmatched: 6. The CDR3 DNA sequence: TGTGCCTGGGCGACAGGGAACGAAGAGACCCAGTACTTC. Translation: CAWATGNEETQYF.

CDR3 sequence (DNA): TGTGCCAGCAGTACTTCCTACGAGCAGTACTTC. Residues: CASSTSYEQYF. This chain connects TRBV6-6 to TRBJ2-7; no clear D gene. The ends were cut back, 5 bases at V and 1 base at J, with 3 bases in the middle. CDR3 length equals 11 residues. Germline CDR1 reads MNHNY; CDR2 reads SVGAGI (reference sequence).

The rearrangement links TRBV10-2 to TRBJ1-1, with 8 positions matching TRBD1. V shed 2 bases, J shed 1 base, and the junction held 0 bases outside the gene matches. The CDR3 has 14 amino acids. Germline CDR1 and CDR2: WSHSY and SAAADI. CDR3 sequence reads: CASSETGGNTEAFF. DNA for the CDR3: TGCGCCAGCAGTGAGACAGGGGGGAACACTGAAGCTTTCTTT.

V gene TRBV6-1 combines with J gene TRBJ2-7; no definite D call. The V gene's germline CDR1 is MNHNS and CDR2 SASEGT. The CDR3 totals 13 residues. Trimming stripped 3 bases from V and 2 bases from J, with 8 bases between. Here the CDR3 DNA reads TGTGCCAGCAGTGACCCTAAAGCCTACGAGCAGTACTTC. Translating it yields CASSDPKAYEQYF.

The rearrangement uses TRBV6-1 and TRBJ2-2; D is possibly TRBD1 (5 bases). In germline, CDR1 is MNHNS, CDR2 SASEGT. The CDR3 loop spans 14 amino acids. Trimming stripped 6 bases from V and 1 base from J, with 9 bases between. As DNA, the CDR3 is TGTGCCAGCAGATCGGACATGAACACCGGGGAGCTGTTTTTT. Its protein product is CASRSDMNTGELFF.

The chain joins TRBV6-5 to TRBJ1-1; 7 nucleotides match TRBD1. The V segment lost 5 bases and the J segment 3 bases; nucleotides outside the gene matches: 6. The germline gives CDR1 MNHEY, CDR2 SVGAGI. The CDR3 is made up of 14 amino acids. This CDR3 reads CASSTGDFYTEAFF. CDR3 nucleotide sequence: TGTGCCAGCAGTACAGGGGACTTTTACACTGAAGCTTTCTTT.

The gene calls are TRBV7-3 and TRBJ2-2, with TRBD1 as a possible D gene (5 bases). V lost 2 bases and J lost 6, with 13 bases in between. In germline, CDR1 is SGHTA, CDR2 FQGTGA. This CDR3 is 15 amino acids long. The CDR3 here is CASSLQGGGAGELFF. The CDR3 nucleotides read TGTGCCAGCAGCTTACAGGGCGGTGGGGCCGGGGAGCTGTTTTTT.